This T cell receptor (beta chain) was found in a study of beta chain features in type 1 diabetes. General study findings and limits: Insertions were fewer and deletions more numerous at VDJ junctions in type 1 diabetes patients. Shortening that was moderate but significant affected the TCRB CDR3s of Type 1 diabetes patients in all four CD4+ subsets.

Expressed TCRB transcripts were sequenced, since all the RNA that had been isolated was reverse transcribed. TCRdb's table, derived via immunoSEQ multiplex PCR, lists solely in-frame clones and lacks some. The sample lists about 340,000 clones; approximately 8.2% were seen once. This clone has more than one count but fewer than ten. Antigen unknown. Averaging approximately 110 mL, one heparinised blood draw came from each individual donor. Central memory, naive, regulatory and stem cell-like memory CD4+ cells were sorted by CD45RO/CCR7/CD25/CD127/CD95/CD27. From germline, CDR1 is MDHEN and CDR2 SYDVKM. This CDR3 comprises 13 residues.

V is TRBV28 and J is TRBJ2-3; 11 bases fit TRBD2. The sample taken for sequencing was central memory CD4+ T cells from blood. This TCR was sampled from a woman between 18 and 30 years old in good health. CDR3 coding DNA: TGTGCTTCAATAGCGGGAGGGGCGTATACGCAGTATTTT. The encoded protein is CASIAGGAYTQYF.